The following is a T cell receptor (beta chain) sequence with its context. Its specificity is unknown. TCRdb recomputed calls from the reads with MiXCR, one row per CDR3 protein. Among about 680,000 distinct CDR3 sequences, roughly 24% were seen once, and the ten largest hold 7% to 9%. The data were obtained in a study of T cell repertoires in cytomegalovirus infection. The overall study: CMV infection together with matching HLA type was indicated by public TCR beta signatures. Study-wide findings and caveats: The cumulative frequency of public TCR beta families distinguished individuals who carried CMV together with the relevant HLA.

The germline V gene encodes CDR1 SNHLY and CDR2 FYNNEI. Trimming left V 5 bases short and J 3 bases short, with 16 bases between. The CDR3 consists of 15 residues. This TCR came from a human donor in good health (CMV status not recorded). Some clones in this sample may be carry-over from other donors' samples. The specimen was CD8+ T cells from PBMCs. The chain combines TRBV2 with TRBJ1-1; D ambiguous. CDR3 residues: CASSPSGGPYTEAFF. CDR3 sequence (DNA): TGTGCCAGCAGTCCCTCCGGCGGCCCCTACACTGAAGCTTTCTTT.